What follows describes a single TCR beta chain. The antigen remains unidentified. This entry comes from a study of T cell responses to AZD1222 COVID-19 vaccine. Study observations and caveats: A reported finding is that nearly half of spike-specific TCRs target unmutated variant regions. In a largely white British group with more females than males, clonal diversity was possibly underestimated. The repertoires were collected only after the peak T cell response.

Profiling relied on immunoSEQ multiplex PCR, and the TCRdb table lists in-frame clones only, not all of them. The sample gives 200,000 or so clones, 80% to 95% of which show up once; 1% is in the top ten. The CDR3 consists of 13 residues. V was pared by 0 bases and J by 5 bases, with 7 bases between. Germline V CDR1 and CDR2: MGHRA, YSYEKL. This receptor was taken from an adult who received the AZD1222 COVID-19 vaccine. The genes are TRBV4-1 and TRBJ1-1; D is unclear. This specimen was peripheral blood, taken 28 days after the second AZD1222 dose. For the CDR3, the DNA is TGCGCCAGCAGCCAAGAGGCGGGTACTGAAGCTTTCTTT. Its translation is CASSQEAGTEAFF.